These 8 T cell receptor beta chains were sequenced from one sample in a study of T-cell reconstitution after alpha-beta-depleted transplantation in children. Construction of the TCRbeta library involved unique molecular identifiers. Via MiXCR, TCRdb re-called the PCR reads, giving one row per CDR3 protein. The sample consists of a few hundred thousand distinct CDR3 sequences, 10% of them appearing once. The sequencing here drew on PBMCs from the stem cell graft donor, taken from the stem cell graft. The origin of the receptors is a human donor who donated a stem cell graft to a child with acute lymphoblastic leukemia.

This clonotype was detected only a few times. The chain couples TRBV4-1 to TRBJ2-1; perhaps TRBD2 as D (6 bases). Trimming took 1 base from V and 9 from J, leaving 19 bases between them. Germline lookup yields CDR1 MGHRA and CDR2 YSYEKL. The CDR3 is made up of 16 amino acids. Here the CDR3 reads CASSQVSRGLTIEQFF. The CDR3 DNA reads TGCGCCAGCAGCCAAGTTTCTAGGGGACTTACAATTGAGCAGTTCTTC.

This clonotype occurred a few times. The J gene is TRBJ2-1, the V gene TRBV20-1; D is perhaps TRBD1 (6 bases). CDR1 is DFQATT and CDR2 is SNEGSKA in the germline V gene (reference sequence). V shed 6 bases and J shed 8 bases, with 20 bases lying between them. This CDR3 comprises 14 residues. For the CDR3, the DNA is TGCAGTGCCCATAACACAGGGTTCGGCGATGAGCAGTTCTTC. Translation: CSAHNTGFGDEQFF.

This clonotype appeared a few times. The chain carries TRBV5-5 and TRBJ2-3, with TRBD2 identical over 10 bases. This CDR3 is built from 18 residues. The V and J ends lost 5 bases and 4 bases, in that order; junction bases with no gene match: 16. Germline-derived CDR1 and CDR2 are SGHKS and YYEKEE (reference sequence). The CDR3 coding sequence is TGTGCCAGCAGACCCCTCGAATGGACAGCGGGAGGGGCAGATACGCAGTATTTT. Its protein is CASRPLEWTAGGADTQYF.

This clonotype was counted between two and nine times. The V call is TRBV7-9, the J call TRBJ1-1, with 7 bases that match TRBD1. V was clipped by 2 bases and J by 6 bases; unmatched bases: 3. Germline CDR1 reads SEHNR; CDR2 reads FQNEAQ (reference sequence). The CDR3 contains 13 residues. CDR3 coding DNA: TGTGCCAGCAGCTTACAGGGGGGAGCTGAAGCTTTCTTT. Translation gives CASSLQGGAEAFF.

This clonotype was counted a few times. V and J are TRBV20-1 and TRBJ2-1, with no clear D. The germline CDR1 and CDR2 sequences are DFQATT and SNEGSKA (reference sequence). Between the trimmed V and J ends, which lost 6 bases and 4 bases, there was a span of 13 bases. There are 13 residues in the CDR3. For the CDR3, the DNA is TGCAGTGCCCGGAATAATATTTACAATGAGCAGTTCTTC. The encoded protein is CSARNNIYNEQFF.

This clonotype was seen a handful of times. V gene TRBV7-9 combines with J gene TRBJ2-3; D remains ambiguous. In germline, CDR1 is SEHNR, CDR2 FQNEAQ (reference sequence). Trimming took 1 base from V and 5 from J, leaving 7 bases between them. There are 13 residues in the CDR3. DNA for the CDR3: TGTGCCAGCAGCTTAGACTACCAAGATACGCAGTATTTT. As protein: CASSLDYQDTQYF.

This rearrangement joins TRBV4-3 to TRBJ2-7; D is unclear. Germline V gives CDR1 LGHNA, CDR2 YSLEER. V was cut by 0 bases and J by 2 bases, with 11 bases left in between. The CDR3 covers 15 residues. DNA for the CDR3: TGCGCCAGCAGCCAAGAGACAAAAGCCCCCTACGAGCAGTACTTC. This codes for CASSQETKAPYEQYF.

The chain uses TRBV6-5 and TRBJ2-3; TRBD2 aligns across 8 bases. The V gene end was trimmed by 0 bases and the J gene end by 3 bases; junction bases not matched to a gene: 11. Germline V gene sequence: CDR1 MNHEY, CDR2 SVGAGI. There are 18 residues in the CDR3. CDR3 nucleotides: TGTGCCAGCAGTTACTCGACTACTAGCGGAAAGGGGACAGATACGCAGTATTTT. Translation gives CASSYSTTSGKGTDTQYF.